The source of this T cell receptor (beta chain) is a study of shared clonotypes between healthy human individuals. Deep-level running was used for the assay. For each subset, genomic DNA was distributed in equal portions over several immunoSEQ plates. Only in-frame clones appear in the TCRdb table, and some are missing; sequencing was by immunoSEQ multiplex PCR. In the table there are approximately 1.1 million clones, more than 75% of which are singletons. CDR3 size: 12 residues. In germline, CDR1 is GTSNPN, CDR2 SVGIG (reference sequence). V lost 4 bases to trimming and J lost 8 bases, with 14 bases between them. The study's findings and limits: Among donors, sharing of clonotypes was expected to be affected by sequencing depth.

Comment on this clone: Its antigen remains unknown.

This sequence was found in a man younger than 30 in good health. Some clones in this sample may be carry-over from other donors' samples. This chain joins TRBV30 and TRBJ1-2; D is undetermined. The specimen sequenced was memory CD4+ T cells from PBMCs. Subset indicated: CD45RA-negative fraction. The CDR3 protein is CAWTASHGGYTF. In DNA, the CDR3 is TGTGCCTGGACGGCCTCTCACGGCGGCTACACCTTC.